This T cell receptor (beta chain) is drawn from a study of cytomegalovirus exposure and HLA in healthy donors (dated by TCRdb to about 2017). In the study overall: In an earlier analysis of 587 of the donors, 276 Gb of sequence data and roughly 100 million unique TCR beta sequences from roughly 190 million T cells were reported. Besides the first cohort of around 700 subjects, a separate validation cohort made up of 95 to 150 different subjects was used. To study patterns of TCR occurrence, a later analysis re-analyzed previously published TCR beta repertoires from 600 to 750 donors and added high-resolution HLA genotyping. Genome-wide SNP genotypes for about 55% of the 666 donors were used in a later genetic analysis, which treated that subset as a discovery cohort. The number of donors typed differed by locus, with roughly 620-630 for A, B, C, DRB1 and DQB1, roughly 520 for DQA1, approximately 580 for DPA1, and around 460 for DPB1. The T cell repertoires of 666 subjects were profiled by immunosequencing and related to cytomegalovirus serostatus. An earlier analysis of about 600 of the donors used high-throughput TCR beta sequencing to judge whether each TCR beta V gene segment behaved as functional or pseudogenic. An early release covering roughly 600 HLA-typed donors comprised approximately 300 gigabases of sequencing data and 65 million to 100 million unique TCR sequences. The study aimed to test whether signatures of past pathogen exposure could be identified by cataloging public T cell receptors. Every repertoire in the discovery cohort had been generated on one and the same sequencing platform. HLA typing included class I and class II loci at four-digit resolution. To predict cytomegalovirus infection status, the study combined high-throughput TCR immunosequencing, statistical association of individual TCRs with disease status, and machine learning. Rather than using new phenotypic data, the later analysis identified candidate immune exposures from TCR beta sequences and from how often those sequences occurred across donors. On average, around 240,000 unique TCR beta nucleotide sequences were sequenced per donor among about 400 genotyped donors of the cohort, with roughly 18% of those sequences being non-productive. Donor age, sex, ethnicity and CMV serostatus were collected together with the repertoire data. Of the roughly 390 genotyped donors, 65% to 90% fell in the genetic ancestry cluster associated with self-reported Caucasian donors. Because of strong linkage in the cohort, roughly five DR-DQ haplotypes were treated as single units for association and clustering.

Findings and caveats that apply to the study as a whole: Some IMGT-functional V segments, including TRBV6-2 and TRBV6-3, could not be told apart with the 87-base-pair reads, so those segments were excluded. When HLA alleles, especially DR and DQ, strongly co-occurred, TCR associations were difficult to assign to individual alleles. The cohort was sequenced for TCR beta chains only, and without alpha or paired-chain data the features that could be detected were limited. In the study, around 150 TCR beta chains were listed as associated with cytomegalovirus. A group of highly shared sequence variants was considered likely to be a technical artifact of the sequencing pipeline. The classifier was reported to diagnose cytomegalovirus status with high specificity and sensitivity in both the original and validation cohorts. A later analysis found that most CMV-associated TCR beta chains appeared HLA-restricted, with HLA associations seemingly driven largely by CMV exposure. Because HLA typing was unavailable for some donors at each locus, only the typed subset was used in association tests. A few of the identified cytomegalovirus-associated TCR beta chains were confirmed in vitro to be specific for cytomegalovirus antigens. An association between a missense DCLRE1C variant and V-gene and J-gene trimming of TCR beta chains was found in a later genetic analysis and replicated in an independent cohort. Because counts were too low, 15 or so rarely observed V segments, including chromosome 9 orphons, were excluded from the earlier analysis of 587 of the donors. The authors suggested that the approach could potentially be extended to other disease states and immunological phenotypes. Presence/absence analyses assumed roughly uniform sequencing depth across donors, an assumption that may not hold. Broadly in line with IMGT annotations, most TCR beta V segments showed up in productive rearrangements about 90% or about 30% of the time in an earlier analysis of approximately 600 of the donors. In a later analysis, HLA-associated TCR beta chains were found to be more clonally expanded and to have lower generation probabilities than equally common non-associated chains. Several of the top co-occurrence clusters appeared to be linked to parvovirus B19, influenza, CMV and Epstein-Barr virus, according to a later analysis. A further reported finding was that TCR beta sequences accurately predicted the HLA-A and HLA-B alleles for most subjects in the first cohort. According to a later genetic analysis, donors in an Asian-associated ancestry cluster had fewer N-insertions in productive TCRs than the approximately 610-donor mean. At a false discovery rate of 0.05, a later analysis linked around 15,000 TCR beta sequences to specific HLA alleles. The only immune exposure information available for the cohort was CMV serostatus. Correlated functional status among segregating V segments might be attributable to linkage disequilibrium, but an unknown experimental factor could not be ruled out. In a later analysis, the rate of TCR association differed among HLA loci, with DRB1 alleles having the most associated TCRs and HLA-C alleles having the fewest. Most TCR sequences were seen in very few donors, while some public TCRs were found in many individuals.

The cohort consisted of 650 to 700 healthy bone marrow donors. Cohort members were all nominally healthy when sampled, although unrecorded immune exposures were likely present. The donor tested CMV seropositive and was one of the 289 seropositive cohort members. A peripheral blood sample was provided by each donor, and peripheral blood mononuclear cells were used for TCR beta sequencing. The Qiagen DNeasy Blood Extraction Kit was used to extract genomic DNA from the blood cell samples. Including the terminal cysteine and phenylalanine, the CDR3 comprises 14 residues. The sequence is cut down to CDR3 DNA, 42 bases in frame from base 1. The germline V gene gives CDR1 as SGHDT and CDR2 as YYEEEE. V gives up 5 bases and J gives up 2 bases, and the segment between their germline ends measures 14 bases. Libraries were built with the immunoSEQ multiplex PCR assay. For the multiplex PCR, a mixture combining 60 forward primers for TCR Vbeta segments and 13 reverse primers for TCR Jbeta segments was used. Amplification of the CDR3 region of rearranged TCR beta genes was performed with a multiplex PCR assay on genomic DNA. The Illumina HiSeq System was used to sequence the amplified TCR beta libraries as 87-base-pair reads. On the study's bioinformatics: In a later analysis, around 80 million unique TCR beta chains were counted across the 500 to 850 repertoires, and approximately 11 million of these chains were shared by at least two donors. To remove PCR and sequencing errors, raw reads were error-corrected and collapsed into unique sequences using a nearest-neighbor algorithm that merged closely related sequences. Alignment of CDR3 sequences to IMGT reference sequences was used to assign V, D and J gene segments. For a sequence to be retained, at least a six-nucleotide match to both a V gene segment and a J gene segment was required. A rearrangement counted as productive if the CDR3 had no stop codons and remained in frame with V and J, and every other rearrangement counted as non-productive. CDR3 was defined according to IMGT convention as the region running from the second conserved V-encoded cysteine to the conserved J-encoded phenylalanine. Sequences without an unambiguous match to a single V gene segment were excluded from the earlier analysis of about 640 of the donors. An earlier analysis of a few hundred of the donors classified V segments as functional when productive rearrangements were above 56.7% and as segregating when the standard deviation between donors was above 5%. To diagnose cytomegalovirus status from the catalog of TCR beta chain sequences, a statistical classification framework was built. In a later analysis, V and J genes were assigned by comparing TCR nucleotide sequences against IMGT/GENE-DB human TR gene sequences. A later analysis assigned CDR3 sequences and most-parsimonious VDJ recombination scenarios with the TCRdist pipeline. In a later analysis, every TCR beta chain was defined by the combination of its CDR3 amino acid sequence and its V-gene family, and reads without a unique V-gene family were dropped. To address suspected cross-contamination and a sequencing artifact, a later analysis removed some 620 highly shared, low-generation-probability nucleotide sequences. In a later analysis, a clonal expansion index was calculated for each public chain from normalized within-repertoire ranks of inferred template counts. Generation probabilities in a later analysis came from a VDJ recombination model fitted to out-of-frame rearrangements, and those results were checked against IGoR. In a later analysis, hypergeometric tests were used to score TCR-TCR, TCR-HLA and TCR-CMV co-occurrence, with a repertoire-size bias correction applied to TCR pairs. In a later analysis, false discovery rates were estimated by permuting HLA or CMV assignments 20 times. In a later analysis, co-occurring TCRs were grouped using DBSCAN, and TCRdist sequence similarity was added for clustering within HLA-allele-positive subsets. Repertoires with fewer than 30,000 or more than 120,000 public chains, plus five repertoires with anomalous nucleotide sharing, were excluded from co-occurrence clustering. TCRdb holds this immuneACCESS table with in-frame rearrangements only. Some clones are missing; in checked studies, unresolved V genes explain under half, and the rest has no known cause. V and J calls and clone size are as listed in that table; D and trimming were resolved from the DNA. This sample gives about 110,000 clones in total; around 70% of them show up just once. 4% to 5.5% of the sample goes to the ten largest clones.

Worth noting for this clone: The specificity of this receptor is unknown. No much larger clone is present one base from it, and per-base qualities are unavailable. This sample also contains other DNA sequences that code for the same CDR3.

Sequencing was performed on PBMCs. Recombination connected TRBV5-6 to TRBJ2-7; there is no confident call for the D gene. This sequence was found in a man aged 30 to 39 in good health and CMV-seropositive. CDR3 sequence: CASSLRQVTYEQYF. The nucleotide sequence reads TGTGCCAGCAGTTTGCGTCAGGTAACCTACGAGCAGTACTTC.